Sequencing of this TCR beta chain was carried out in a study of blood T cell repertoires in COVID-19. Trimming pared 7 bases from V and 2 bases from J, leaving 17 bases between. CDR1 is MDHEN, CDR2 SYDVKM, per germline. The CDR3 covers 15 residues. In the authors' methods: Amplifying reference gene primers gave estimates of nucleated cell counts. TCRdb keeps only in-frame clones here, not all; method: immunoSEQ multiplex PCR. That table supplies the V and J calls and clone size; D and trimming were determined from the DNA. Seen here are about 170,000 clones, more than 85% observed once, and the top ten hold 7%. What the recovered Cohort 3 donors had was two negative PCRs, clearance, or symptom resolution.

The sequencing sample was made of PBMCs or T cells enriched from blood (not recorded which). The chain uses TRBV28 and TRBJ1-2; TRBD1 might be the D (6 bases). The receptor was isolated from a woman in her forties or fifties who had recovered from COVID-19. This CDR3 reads CASISPGDTNYGYTF. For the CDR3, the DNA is TGTGCCAGCATTTCCCCTGGGGACACAAACTATGGCTACACCTTC.